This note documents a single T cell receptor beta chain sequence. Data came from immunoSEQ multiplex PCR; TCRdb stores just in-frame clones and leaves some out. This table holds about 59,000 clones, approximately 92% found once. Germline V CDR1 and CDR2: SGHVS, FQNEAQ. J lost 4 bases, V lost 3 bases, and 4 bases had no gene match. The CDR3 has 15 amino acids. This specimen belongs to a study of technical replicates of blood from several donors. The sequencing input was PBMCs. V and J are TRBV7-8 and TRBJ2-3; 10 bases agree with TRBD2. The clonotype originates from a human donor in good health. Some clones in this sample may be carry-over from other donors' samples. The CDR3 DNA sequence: TGTGCCAGCAGCTTCCGGACTAGCGGCGCAGATACGCAGTATTTT. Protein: CASSFRTSGADTQYF.